These T cell receptor beta chains were read from a single sample in a study of T cells in Graves' hyperthyroidism and ophthalmopathy. TCRdb fed the multiplex PCR reads into MiXCR, producing one record per CDR3 protein. This sample has a few hundred thousand distinct CDR3 sequences, with about half found just once. The sequencing sample was made of peripheral blood or thyroid tissue (not recorded which). These receptors all stem from a woman between 18 and 29 years old with Graves' hyperthyroidism. Both conserved end residues are part of each CDR3. The order of the fields is D gene, V gene, J gene, clone size, CDR3 protein, CDR3 DNA. A D gene is named only where the DNA matches it firmly. The size field is filled for only some rows; it gives once, few, many or a size class.

D gene: NA
V gene: TRBV2
J gene: TRBJ1-5
clone size: many
CDR3 protein: CASSDSGVNQPQHF
CDR3 DNA: TGTGCCAGCAGTGATAGCGGAGTCAATCAGCCCCAGCATTTT

D gene: NA
V gene: TRBV2
J gene: TRBJ2-5
clone size: NA
CDR3 protein: CASSASGTQYF
CDR3 DNA: TGTGCCAGCAGCGCCTCCGGGACCCAGTACTTC

D gene: TRBD2
V gene: TRBV29-1
J gene: TRBJ2-5
clone size: many
CDR3 protein: CSVGTSGSPGETQYF
CDR3 DNA: TGCAGCGTGGGGACTAGCGGGAGCCCTGGGGAGACCCAGTACTTC

D gene: NA
V gene: TRBV9
J gene: TRBJ2-1
clone size: NA
CDR3 protein: CASSLGRGGNEQFF
CDR3 DNA: TGTGCCAGCAGCCTTGGGAGAGGGGGAAATGAGCAGTTCTTC

D gene: NA
V gene: TRBV24-1
J gene: TRBJ1-5
clone size: many
CDR3 protein: CATSDSSGARQPQHF
CDR3 DNA: TGTGCCACCAGTGATTCATCCGGGGCGCGGCAGCCCCAGCATTTT

D gene: NA
V gene: TRBV15
J gene: TRBJ2-3
clone size: NA
CDR3 protein: CATRGLTDTQYF
CDR3 DNA: TGTGCCACCAGAGGACTTACAGATACGCAGTATTTT

D gene: NA
V gene: TRBV4-3
J gene: TRBJ2-5
clone size: few
CDR3 protein: CASSQGASLETQYF
CDR3 DNA: TGCGCCAGCAGCCAAGGGGCTAGTCTAGAGACCCAGTACTTC

D gene: NA
V gene: TRBV7-9
J gene: TRBJ1-1
clone size: NA
CDR3 protein: CASSLAAEIAEAFF
CDR3 DNA: TGTGCCAGCAGCTTAGCAGCAGAGATAGCTGAAGCTTTCTTT

D gene: NA
V gene: TRBV24-1
J gene: TRBJ1-2
clone size: NA
CDR3 protein: CATSSLEDSGVNGYTF
CDR3 DNA: TGTGCCACCAGTTCCCTTGAAGATAGCGGGGTGAATGGCTACACCTTC

D gene: TRBD1
V gene: TRBV20-1
J gene: TRBJ2-5
clone size: few
CDR3 protein: CSATTGGWQETQYF
CDR3 DNA: TGCAGTGCAACCACAGGGGGCTGGCAAGAGACCCAGTACTTC

D gene: NA
V gene: TRBV29-1
J gene: TRBJ1-5
clone size: NA
CDR3 protein: CSVVVGDLNQPQHF
CDR3 DNA: TGCAGCGTTGTTGTAGGGGACCTCAATCAGCCCCAGCATTTT

D gene: TRBD1
V gene: TRBV7-9
J gene: TRBJ1-2
clone size: NA
CDR3 protein: CASSHGTGSGYTF
CDR3 DNA: TGTGCCAGCAGCCATGGGACAGGCAGCGGCTACACCTTC

D gene: TRBD1
V gene: TRBV7-2
J gene: TRBJ1-6
clone size: NA
CDR3 protein: CASRYDRGPGDNSPLHF
CDR3 DNA: TGTGCCAGCAGGTACGACAGGGGGCCTGGAGATAACTCACCCCTCCACTTT

D gene: TRBD1
V gene: TRBV6-1
J gene: TRBJ2-7
clone size: NA
CDR3 protein: CASSPGQGLYEQYF
CDR3 DNA: TGTGCCAGCAGTCCAGGACAGGGGCTCTACGAGCAGTACTTC

D gene: NA
V gene: TRBV2
J gene: TRBJ1-2
clone size: many
CDR3 protein: CASSDGRTYGYTF
CDR3 DNA: TGTGCCAGCAGTGACGGGCGAACCTATGGCTACACCTTC

D gene: NA
V gene: TRBV7-2
J gene: TRBJ1-3
clone size: NA
CDR3 protein: CASTRGGSSGNTIYF
CDR3 DNA: TGTGCCAGCACCCGAGGGGGGAGCTCTGGAAACACCATATATTTT

D gene: NA
V gene: TRBV10-3
J gene: TRBJ2-5
clone size: NA
CDR3 protein: CAISVAGGGLAQYF
CDR3 DNA: TGTGCCATCAGTGTGGCAGGTGGGGGGCTCGCCCAGTACTTC

D gene: NA
V gene: TRBV7-9
J gene: TRBJ1-2
clone size: many
CDR3 protein: CASSLVQANGYTF
CDR3 DNA: TGTGCCAGCAGCTTAGTCCAGGCTAATGGCTACACCTTC

D gene: TRBD1
V gene: TRBV25-1
J gene: TRBJ1-5
clone size: NA
CDR3 protein: CTSSTRTGGDNQPQHF
CDR3 DNA: TGTACCAGTAGTACCCGGACAGGAGGGGACAATCAGCCCCAGCATTTT

D gene: TRBD1
V gene: TRBV7-9
J gene: TRBJ1-1
clone size: NA
CDR3 protein: CASSRQGANTPEAFF
CDR3 DNA: TGCGCCAGCAGCCGACAGGGGGCTAATACCCCTGAAGCTTTCTTT

D gene: TRBD1
V gene: TRBV7-9
J gene: TRBJ1-3
clone size: many
CDR3 protein: CASSRGQASSGNTIYF
CDR3 DNA: TGTGCCAGCAGCCGCGGACAGGCCAGCTCTGGAAACACCATATATTTT

D gene: TRBD1
V gene: TRBV19
J gene: TRBJ1-5
clone size: few
CDR3 protein: CASSRDRNGQPQHF
CDR3 DNA: TGTGCCAGTAGCAGGGACAGGAACGGTCAGCCCCAGCATTTT

D gene: TRBD1
V gene: TRBV25-1
J gene: TRBJ2-2
clone size: NA
CDR3 protein: CARDPGTAHTGELFF
CDR3 DNA: TGTGCTAGAGACCCCGGGACAGCACACACCGGGGAGCTGTTTTTT

D gene: NA
V gene: TRBV15
J gene: TRBJ2-7
clone size: once
CDR3 protein: CATSTAGYEQYF
CDR3 DNA: TGTGCCACCAGCACTGCGGGATACGAGCAGTACTTC

D gene: NA
V gene: TRBV14
J gene: TRBJ1-5
clone size: NA
CDR3 protein: CASSQKGGKNSNQPQHF
CDR3 DNA: TGTGCCAGCAGCCAAAAAGGGGGGAAGAATAGCAATCAGCCCCAGCATTTT

D gene: TRBD1
V gene: TRBV10-3
J gene: TRBJ2-7
clone size: NA
CDR3 protein: CAIRQGTGFPYEQYF
CDR3 DNA: TGTGCCATCAGGCAGGGGACAGGGTTTCCCTACGAGCAGTACTTC

D gene: TRBD1
V gene: TRBV25-1
J gene: TRBJ2-5
clone size: once
CDR3 protein: CAGQRGQETQYF
CDR3 DNA: TGTGCGGGACAGCGCGGACAAGAGACCCAGTACTTC

D gene: NA
V gene: TRBV7-2
J gene: TRBJ2-7
clone size: NA
CDR3 protein: CASSYPSRDEQYF
CDR3 DNA: TGTGCCAGCAGTTACCCGAGCCGGGACGAGCAGTACTTC

D gene: TRBD1
V gene: TRBV20-1
J gene: TRBJ1-4
clone size: NA
CDR3 protein: CSAQDRGEEKLFF
CDR3 DNA: TGCAGTGCTCAAGACAGGGGAGAGGAAAAACTGTTTTTT

D gene: NA
V gene: TRBV24-1
J gene: TRBJ2-7
clone size: NA
CDR3 protein: CATSVSYEQYF
CDR3 DNA: TGTGCCACGAGCGTATCCTACGAGCAGTACTTC

D gene: NA
V gene: TRBV24-1
J gene: TRBJ1-2
clone size: NA
CDR3 protein: CATSERQDYGYTF
CDR3 DNA: TGTGCCACCAGTGAGAGACAGGATTATGGCTACACCTTC

D gene: TRBD2
V gene: TRBV19
J gene: TRBJ2-7
clone size: NA
CDR3 protein: CASSPGLAVLEQYF
CDR3 DNA: TGTGCCAGTTCTCCCGGACTAGCGGTATTGGAGCAGTACTTC

D gene: NA
V gene: TRBV2
J gene: TRBJ2-7
clone size: NA
CDR3 protein: CASSEGSANSYEQYF
CDR3 DNA: TGTGCCAGCAGTGAAGGATCGGCGAACTCCTACGAGCAGTACTTC

D gene: NA
V gene: TRBV29-1
J gene: TRBJ2-1
clone size: NA
CDR3 protein: CSVVRLGGYEQFF
CDR3 DNA: TGCAGCGTTGTTAGGCTCGGGGGATATGAGCAGTTCTTC

D gene: TRBD1
V gene: TRBV16
J gene: TRBJ2-7
clone size: NA
CDR3 protein: CASSNRQGSYEQYF
CDR3 DNA: TGTGCCAGCAGTAATCGACAGGGGAGTTACGAGCAGTACTTC

D gene: NA
V gene: TRBV20-1
J gene: TRBJ2-7
clone size: few
CDR3 protein: CSAMKTNYEQYF
CDR3 DNA: TGCAGTGCTATGAAAACGAATTACGAGCAGTACTTC

D gene: NA
V gene: TRBV12-3/TRBV12-4
J gene: TRBJ1-5
clone size: few
CDR3 protein: CASSLATAYSNQPQHF
CDR3 DNA: TGTGCCAGCAGTTTAGCGACAGCTTATAGCAATCAGCCCCAGCATTTT

D gene: NA
V gene: TRBV2
J gene: TRBJ1-1
clone size: NA
CDR3 protein: CASIRGPFRRTEAFF
CDR3 DNA: TGTGCCAGCATCCGAGGCCCCTTCCGGCGCACTGAAGCTTTCTTT

D gene: NA
V gene: TRBV7-9
J gene: TRBJ1-1
clone size: few
CDR3 protein: CASSSDSLGEAFF
CDR3 DNA: TGTGCCAGCAGTTCTGACAGCCTAGGTGAAGCTTTCTTT

D gene: NA
V gene: TRBV20-1
J gene: TRBJ1-4
clone size: few
CDR3 protein: CSAPREQLGEKLFF
CDR3 DNA: TGCAGTGCCCCGAGGGAACAGCTCGGGGAAAAACTGTTTTTT

D gene: NA
V gene: TRBV6-5
J gene: TRBJ1-1
clone size: NA
CDR3 protein: CASSYSYTEAFF
CDR3 DNA: TGTGCCAGCAGTTACTCTTACACTGAAGCTTTCTTT

D gene: NA
V gene: TRBV20-1
J gene: TRBJ1-5
clone size: NA
CDR3 protein: CSARDTTGYSNQPQHF
CDR3 DNA: TGCAGTGCTAGAGATACTACGGGGTATAGCAATCAGCCCCAGCATTTT

D gene: NA
V gene: TRBV20-1
J gene: TRBJ1-1
clone size: many
CDR3 protein: CSASPGDEAFF
CDR3 DNA: TGCAGTGCGAGTCCCGGGGACGAAGCTTTCTTT

D gene: NA
V gene: TRBV7-6
J gene: TRBJ1-5
clone size: few
CDR3 protein: CASSQEVFGGQPQHF
CDR3 DNA: TGTGCCAGCAGCCAAGAAGTCTTCGGAGGTCAGCCCCAGCATTTT

D gene: NA
V gene: TRBV24-1
J gene: TRBJ1-5
clone size: many
CDR3 protein: CATSDPGVGQPQHF
CDR3 DNA: TGTGCCACCAGTGATCCAGGGGTTGGTCAGCCCCAGCATTTT

D gene: NA
V gene: TRBV29-1
J gene: TRBJ1-5
clone size: NA
CDR3 protein: CSASSELQGAQHF
CDR3 DNA: TGCAGCGCCAGCAGTGAACTCCAGGGTGCCCAGCATTTT

D gene: NA
V gene: TRBV19
J gene: TRBJ2-2
clone size: many
CDR3 protein: CASSITGELFF
CDR3 DNA: TGTGCCAGTAGTATAACCGGGGAGCTGTTTTTT

D gene: NA
V gene: TRBV2
J gene: TRBJ1-2
clone size: many
CDR3 protein: CASSAGDIYGYTF
CDR3 DNA: TGTGCCAGCAGTGCGGGGGATATCTATGGCTACACCTTC

D gene: NA
V gene: TRBV20-1
J gene: TRBJ1-2
clone size: NA
CDR3 protein: CSARNTPRQIYGYTF
CDR3 DNA: TGCAGTGCTAGAAATACGCCCCGCCAGATCTATGGCTACACCTTC

D gene: NA
V gene: TRBV2
J gene: TRBJ2-7
clone size: many
CDR3 protein: CASSYDKTYEQYF
CDR3 DNA: TGTGCCAGCAGTTACGACAAAACCTACGAGCAGTACTTC

D gene: TRBD1
V gene: TRBV20-1
J gene: TRBJ1-1
clone size: NA
CDR3 protein: CSARGQGPENTEAFF
CDR3 DNA: TGCAGTGCCAGGGGACAGGGGCCTGAGAACACTGAAGCTTTCTTT

D gene: NA
V gene: TRBV14
J gene: TRBJ1-2
clone size: NA
CDR3 protein: CASSLSPSYGYTF
CDR3 DNA: TGTGCCAGCAGCCTCTCCCCCAGCTATGGCTACACCTTC

D gene: TRBD2
V gene: TRBV9
J gene: TRBJ2-5
clone size: NA
CDR3 protein: CASSVVGSGRETQYF
CDR3 DNA: TGTGCCAGCAGCGTAGTTGGTAGCGGGAGAGAGACCCAGTACTTC

D gene: NA
V gene: TRBV7-6
J gene: TRBJ2-7
clone size: NA
CDR3 protein: CASSLGEGVWEQYF
CDR3 DNA: TGTGCCAGCAGCTTAGGTGAGGGCGTCTGGGAGCAGTACTTC

D gene: NA
V gene: TRBV10-3
J gene: TRBJ2-7
clone size: many
CDR3 protein: CAIRTGRELYEQYF
CDR3 DNA: TGTGCCATCAGAACGGGGAGAGAGCTCTACGAGCAGTACTTC

D gene: TRBD1
V gene: TRBV9
J gene: TRBJ2-5
clone size: NA
CDR3 protein: CASSVGTGVMHETQYF
CDR3 DNA: TGTGCCAGCAGCGTAGGGACAGGGGTGATGCATGAGACCCAGTACTTC

D gene: NA
V gene: TRBV7-9
J gene: TRBJ1-6
clone size: few
CDR3 protein: CASSLSAFYNSPLHF
CDR3 DNA: TGTGCCAGCAGCTTATCGGCTTTCTATAATTCACCCCTCCACTTT

D gene: NA
V gene: TRBV20-1
J gene: TRBJ2-7
clone size: few
CDR3 protein: CSARDWEQGAAEQYF
CDR3 DNA: TGCAGTGCTAGAGATTGGGAACAGGGTGCTGCCGAGCAGTACTTC

D gene: TRBD1
V gene: TRBV25-1
J gene: TRBJ1-2
clone size: once
CDR3 protein: CASSRGDRPSYGYTF
CDR3 DNA: TGTGCCAGCAGTCGAGGGGACAGGCCCTCTTATGGCTACACCTTC

D gene: NA
V gene: TRBV5-1
J gene: TRBJ2-7
clone size: NA
CDR3 protein: CASSFFRGGEQYF
CDR3 DNA: TGCGCCAGCAGCTTCTTTAGGGGAGGCGAGCAGTACTTC